Listed below are T cell receptor beta chains from one sample, sequenced in a study of T cells after posttransplantation cyclophosphamide. Clones were sequenced by immunoSEQ multiplex PCR, and TCRdb holds only the in-frame ones, with some missing. The sample carries roughly 21,000 clones, roughly 85% recorded once. The specimen was PBMCs, collected roughly a year after allogeneic stem cell transplant with calcineurin inhibitor and methotrexate. Every receptor here comes from a female patient aged 25-40 years who received an allogeneic stem cell transplant from an unrelated donor, was CMV-positive, and had acute and chronic GVHD. Some T cells here may be from the graft donor. Each CDR3 is given with its conserved first and last residue. D genes are given only for firm matches. For some rows the clone size is stated as once, few or many, or as a class when expanded; others skip it.

j_call: TRBJ1-1
d_call: -
clone_size: -
v_call: TRBV10-1
cdr3_nt: TGCGCCAGCAGTGAGGACAGATCGACTGAAGCTTTCTTT
cdr3_aa: CASSEDRSTEAFF

j_call: TRBJ1-2
d_call: TRBD1
clone_size: -
v_call: TRBV27
cdr3_nt: TGTGCCAGCAGTTTGAGCAGGGGGTATGGCTACACCTTC
cdr3_aa: CASSLSRGYGYTF

j_call: TRBJ2-7
d_call: -
clone_size: -
v_call: TRBV6-5
cdr3_nt: TGTGCCAGCAGTGGGGCCCTGGCCGGGCGATACGAGCAGTACTTC
cdr3_aa: CASSGALAGRYEQYF

j_call: TRBJ1-2
d_call: TRBD1
clone_size: -
v_call: TRBV4-2
cdr3_nt: TGTGCCAGCAGCGCTTACGACCGGGACAGGGGGCCTGGCTACACCTTC
cdr3_aa: CASSAYDRDRGPGYTF

j_call: TRBJ1-2
d_call: TRBD1
clone_size: -
v_call: TRBV6-5
cdr3_nt: TGTGCCAGCTCTCGAACAGGGGGGGCGGTTGGCTACACCTTC
cdr3_aa: CASSRTGGAVGYTF

j_call: TRBJ2-3
d_call: -
clone_size: -
v_call: TRBV6-4
cdr3_nt: TGTGCCAGCAGTGACTCTCCCTACAGCACAGATACGCAGTATTTT
cdr3_aa: CASSDSPYSTDTQYF

j_call: TRBJ1-2
d_call: -
clone_size: -
v_call: TRBV9
cdr3_nt: TGTGCCAGCAGCGTATCCCTTGCCGGGAATGAAGGCTACACCTTC
cdr3_aa: CASSVSLAGNEGYTF

j_call: TRBJ1-2
d_call: -
clone_size: -
v_call: TRBV29-1
cdr3_nt: TGCAGCGCCCAAGACGGGTCTGGTGGCTACACCTTC
cdr3_aa: CSAQDGSGGYTF

j_call: TRBJ2-3
d_call: TRBD2
clone_size: -
v_call: TRBV7-2
cdr3_nt: TGTGCCAGCAGCTTGGGACTAGCGGGGCTGTATACGCAGTATTTT
cdr3_aa: CASSLGLAGLYTQYF

j_call: TRBJ1-4
d_call: -
clone_size: few
v_call: TRBV7-3
cdr3_nt: TGTGCCAGCAGCTTAGGCGGCAGAACCAGTGAGAAACTGTTTTTT
cdr3_aa: CASSLGGRTSEKLFF

j_call: TRBJ2-1
d_call: -
clone_size: -
v_call: TRBV4-3
cdr3_nt: TGCGCCAGCAGCCAAGGCACTAGCCTCTTCCTGAATGAGCAGTTCTTC
cdr3_aa: CASSQGTSLFLNEQFF

j_call: TRBJ2-3
d_call: -
clone_size: -
v_call: TRBV30
cdr3_nt: TGTGCCTGGGACTTAGGGGGGGGCACAGATACGCAGTATTTT
cdr3_aa: CAWDLGGGTDTQYF

j_call: TRBJ1-1
d_call: -
clone_size: -
v_call: TRBV4-1
cdr3_nt: TGCGCCAGCAGCCAACTCAGCCGGACTCCCGAAGCTTTCTTT
cdr3_aa: CASSQLSRTPEAFF

j_call: TRBJ1-2
d_call: -
clone_size: -
v_call: TRBV6-1
cdr3_nt: TGTGCCACCTCGGTATTGGAGAGGGTTGGCTACACCTTC
cdr3_aa: CATSVLERVGYTF

j_call: TRBJ1-5
d_call: -
clone_size: few
v_call: TRBV19
cdr3_nt: TGTGCCAGTAGTCTAGCAGGCGGCAATCAGCCCCAGCATTTT
cdr3_aa: CASSLAGGNQPQHF

j_call: TRBJ1-5
d_call: -
clone_size: -
v_call: TRBV21-1
cdr3_nt: TGTGCCAGCAGCAAAGGGGATGGGGCTTATAGCAATCAGCCCCAGCATTTT
cdr3_aa: CASSKGDGAYSNQPQHF

j_call: TRBJ2-5
d_call: TRBD1
clone_size: -
v_call: TRBV7-9
cdr3_nt: TGTGCCAGCAGCTTCGGACAGGGGCAGGGTGAAGAGACCCAGTACTTC
cdr3_aa: CASSFGQGQGEETQYF